A selection of T cell receptor beta chains follows, all from one sample in a study of T cell responses to AZD1222 COVID-19 vaccine. Some clones are missing from TCRdb's copy, which holds only in-frame ones; the method was immunoSEQ multiplex PCR. The data contain 150,000 to 200,000 clones, approximately 94% of them singletons. The material sequenced was peripheral blood, taken on day 0 of AZD1222 vaccination. These receptors were obtained from an adult in good health. Each CDR3 is given with its conserved first and last residue. D genes are given only for firm matches. Clone size is shown for a subset of rows, as once, few, many or a class of expanded clone.

d_call,j_call,clone_size,v_call,cdr3_nt,cdr3_aa
NA,TRBJ1-1,NA,TRBV19,TGTGCCAGCGTCACCCCCAAGAACACTGAAGCTTTCTTT,CASVTPKNTEAFF
NA,TRBJ2-7,NA,TRBV6-5,TGTGCCAGCAGCCAAGGACCCGAGCAGTACTTC,CASSQGPEQYF
NA,TRBJ2-3,NA,TRBV12-3/TRBV12-4,TGTGCCAGCAGTCAAAGCGTAACAGATACGCAGTATTTT,CASSQSVTDTQYF
NA,TRBJ1-3,NA,TRBV7-7,TGTGCCAGCAGCTTAGCGCAGGGGCGGTGGGGAAACACCATATATTTT,CASSLAQGRWGNTIYF
TRBD1,TRBJ1-2,NA,TRBV3-1/TRBV3-2,TGTGCCAGCAGTCAGTCTTCTCCGGGACAGGGTAATGGCTACACCTTC,CASSQSSPGQGNGYTF
NA,TRBJ2-7,NA,TRBV5-4,TGTGCCAGCAGTCGGCTAGCCGGAGAGCAGTACTTC,CASSRLAGEQYF
NA,TRBJ2-3,few,TRBV6-1,TGTGCCAGCAGTGAGCAAATGAGCACAGATACGCAGTATTTT,CASSEQMSTDTQYF
NA,TRBJ1-6,NA,TRBV6-5,TGTGCCAGCAGTTACTCGAACTATTCACCCCTCCACTTT,CASSYSNYSPLHF
NA,TRBJ1-5,NA,TRBV18,TGTGCCAGCTCACCATCTCAGCCAGGGAAGTCTAGCAATCAGCCCCAGCATTTT,CASSPSQPGKSSNQPQHF
NA,TRBJ1-6,NA,TRBV29-1,TGCAGCGTTAGGGACGGTAATAATTCACCCCTCCACTTT,CSVRDGNNSPLHF
TRBD2,TRBJ2-7,NA,TRBV6-5,TGTGCCAGCAGATTTGGGGGGGACCCCCACGAGCAGTACTTC,CASRFGGDPHEQYF
TRBD1,TRBJ1-2,many,TRBV28,TGTGCCAGCAGAGGACAGGAGCGTACTAACTATGGCTACACCTTC,CASRGQERTNYGYTF
TRBD1,TRBJ1-2,NA,TRBV6-4,TGTGCCAGGACAAATAGACAGGGGCCGCACCACTATGGCTACACCTTC,CARTNRQGPHHYGYTF
NA,TRBJ1-2,NA,TRBV28,TGTGCCAGCAGTTTCACGGACTCGACGACCTATGGCTACACCTTC,CASSFTDSTTYGYTF
NA,TRBJ2-3,NA,TRBV7-9,TGTGCCAGCAGCTTAAACGGGTTCGGGGGCGGGGATACGCAGTATTTT,CASSLNGFGGGDTQYF
NA,TRBJ2-5,NA,TRBV6-5,TGTGCCAGCAGTTACATCGCGGATCAAGAGACCCAGTACTTC,CASSYIADQETQYF
TRBD1,TRBJ2-3,NA,TRBV3-1/TRBV3-2,TGTGCCAGCAGCCGCCGGGGACAGAGCACAGATACGCAGTATTTT,CASSRRGQSTDTQYF